Here is one T cell receptor (beta chain) with its context. The target antigen is unknown. The sample is drawn from a study of T cells in localized non-small cell lung cancer. Germline lookup yields CDR1 SGHAT and CDR2 FQNNGV. CDR3 length: 14 amino acids. V was clipped by 1 base and J by 5 bases; unmatched bases: 2. TCRdb's copy holds only in-frame clones and misses some; the assay was immunoSEQ multiplex PCR. The sample has about 77,000 clones; approximately 90% are singletons. Study outcomes and limitations: Higher adjacent-lung clonality was associated with shorter survival. A single tumor region was sequenced, leaving heterogeneity possible. The appearance of a median approximately 60 of the top 100 tumor clones was seen in adjacent lung. There was higher T cell clonality in uninvolved adjacent lung than in tumor, and it was highest there.

The chain joins TRBV11-2 to TRBJ2-1; 7 nucleotides line up with TRBD2. Sequencing was performed on peripheral blood, taken before any cancer treatment. The clonotype comes from a woman aged 35-75 years with stage I squamous cell lung carcinoma. The CDR3 DNA sequence: TGTGCCAGCAGCTTAGGGCTAGCGGACAATGAGCAGTTCTTC. It specifies CASSLGLADNEQFF.